The 30 T cell receptor beta chains below were found in one sample sequenced in a study of OX40 agonist ivuxolimab in advanced cancers. Profiling relied on immunoSEQ multiplex PCR, and the TCRdb table lists in-frame clones only, not all of them. The table records 45,000 to 55,000 clones, around nine tenths of them present only once. Sequences were derived from CD4+ or CD8+ T cells sorted from blood, sampled in a trial of the OX40 agonist ivuxolimab. Receptors originate from an adult with an advanced solid tumor such as melanoma, head and neck, liver or kidney cancer.

The genes are TRBV4-1 and TRBJ2-5, with TRBD2 matching over 9 bases. Trimming took 9 bases from V and 0 from J; bases not matched to a gene: 11. The CDR3 contains 16 residues. Germline CDR1 MGHRA, CDR2 YSYEKL. CDR3 sequence reads: CASSLLAGNYQETQYF. CDR3 sequence (DNA): TGCGCCAGTTCCCTTCTAGCGGGGAACTACCAAGAGACCCAGTACTTC.

This chain links TRBV11-2 with TRBJ2-1; unclear D gene. V lost 6 bases to trimming and J lost 7 bases, with 4 bases between them. Germline V lookup: CDR1 SGHAT, CDR2 FQNNGV. CDR3 length equals 10 residues. The CDR3 loop is CASRENEQFF. CDR3 DNA: TGTGCCAGCAGGGAGAATGAGCAGTTCTTC. The full variable domain, completed using reference TRBV11-2 and TRBJ2-1, is EAGVAQSPRYKIIEKRQSVAFWCNPISGHATLYWYQQILGQGPKLLIQFQNNGVVDDSQLPKDRFSAERLKGVDSTLKIQPAKLEDSAVYLCASRENEQFFGPGTRLTVL.

The chain is built from TRBV30 and TRBJ2-7, with 7 bases lining up with TRBD2. Per the germline V gene, CDR1 is GTSNPN and CDR2 is SVGIG (reference sequence). V dropped 0 bases and J dropped 4; count of bases not matched to a gene: 9. The CDR3 length is 15 residues. CDR3 sequence reads: CAWSVGLGGVYEQYF. In DNA form, the CDR3 reads TGTGCCTGGAGTGTAGGTCTTGGGGGGGTTTACGAGCAGTACTTC.

The chain combines TRBV18 with TRBJ1-4; D ambiguous. With 6 bases removed from V and 0 bases from J, the gap between germline ends came to 14 bases. This CDR3 spans 16 amino acids. Germline loops: CDR1 KGHSH, CDR2 LQKENI. The DNA for the CDR3 is TGTGCCAGCTCCCGGTCAGGCCCCCCAACTAATGAAAAACTGTTTTTT. Translated, it gives CASSRSGPPTNEKLFF.

The chain is built from TRBV7-9 and TRBJ2-1; TRBD2 aligns across 15 bases. The J segment lost 8 bases and the V segment lost 2 bases, leaving 7 bases of the junction unmatched. Germline values: CDR1 SEHNR, CDR2 FQNEAQ (reference sequence). This CDR3 is built from 17 residues. The DNA for the CDR3 is TGTGCCAGCAGCTTACCGGGACTAGCGGGAGGTAGCGATGAGCAGTTCTTC. It encodes CASSLPGLAGGSDEQFF.

The CDR3 loop reads CASTLRLAGVGEQFF. CDR3 coding DNA: TGTGCCAGCACCTTGCGGCTAGCGGGAGTGGGTGAGCAGTTCTTC. V gene TRBV11-2 combines with J gene TRBJ2-1, with 10 bases matching TRBD2. Germline CDR1 and CDR2: SGHAT and FQNNGV. This CDR3 spans 15 amino acids. V shed 7 bases, J shed 9 bases, and the junction held 12 bases outside the gene matches.

The chain uses TRBV11-2 and TRBJ2-1; possible D gene TRBD2, 5 bases. Germline CDR1 SGHAT, CDR2 FQNNGV. V dropped 3 bases and J dropped 9 bases, with 15 bases sitting between them. CDR3 length: 14 residues. CDR3 sequence (DNA): TGTGCCAGCAGCTTCGTCCCGCGGGCACGTGAGCAGTTCTTC. Amino acids: CASSFVPRAREQFF.

The rearrangement joins TRBV27 to TRBJ2-7, with 7 bases identical to TRBD2. J lost 3 bases, V lost 6 bases, and 2 bases had no gene match. The CDR3 has 12 amino acids. Germline V gene sequence: CDR1 MNHEY, CDR2 SMNVEV (reference sequence). CDR3 residues: CASSSGGYEQYF. The CDR3, as DNA: TGTGCCAGCAGCTCGGGGGGCTACGAGCAGTACTTC.

The rearrangement uses TRBV9 and TRBJ1-6; 8 nucleotides align to TRBD1. The germline gives CDR1 SGDLS, CDR2 YYNGEE. This CDR3 spans 14 amino acids. V was pared by 2 bases and J by 6 bases, with 1 base of the junction left unmatched. CDR3 sequence: CASSVDRGNSPLHF. The CDR3 DNA reads TGTGCCAGCAGCGTCGACAGGGGTAATTCACCCCTCCACTTT.

The rearrangement joins TRBV27 to TRBJ1-1; 8 bases match TRBD1. The CDR3 runs to 18 residues. Losses at the gene ends were 8 bases for V and 4 bases for J; bases not matched to a gene: 21. Germline CDR1 is MNHEY and CDR2 is SMNVEV (reference sequence). The CDR3 DNA reads as TGTGCCAGCGCCCTCCTCCGGACAGGGCGAGGTAAGGGCACTGAAGCTTTCTTT. It yields the protein CASALLRTGRGKGTEAFF.

The CDR3 DNA is TGTGCTAGTGGTTTGGTATGGACAGGTAGCGGGAGATTTATAGACGAGCAGTACTTC. Translating it yields CASGLVWTGSGRFIDEQYF. V is TRBV12-5 and J is TRBJ2-7, with TRBD2 matching over 9 bases. With 0 bases clipped from V and 5 bases from J, the junction kept 17 bases outside the gene matches. CDR3 length equals 19 residues. Germline V gene sequence: CDR1 LGHNT, CDR2 FRNRAP.

As regards this clone: Other DNA sequences within the sample encode an identical CDR3. V gene TRBV28 combines with J gene TRBJ1-2; no clear D gene. Trimming left V 3 bases short and J 2 bases short, with 7 bases between. In germline, CDR1 is MDHEN, CDR2 SYDVKM. This CDR3 is 13 amino acids long. This CDR3 is CASSFRANYGYTF. The CDR3 coding sequence is TGTGCCAGCAGTTTTCGGGCGAACTATGGCTACACCTTC.

This CDR3 is CASTEGQHNEQFF. The DNA for the CDR3 is TGTGCCAGCACCGAGGGACAGCACAATGAGCAGTTCTTC. The rearrangement links TRBV11-2 to TRBJ2-1; TRBD1 matches at 7 bases. The CDR3 totals 13 residues. Trimming removed 7 bases from V and 5 bases from J; junction bases left unmatched: 5. CDR1 is SGHAT, CDR2 FQNNGV, per germline.

The rearrangement joins TRBV30 to TRBJ1-1; weak D call: TRBD1 (5 bases). V dropped 3 bases and J dropped 11 bases, with 22 bases sitting between them. Germline V gene sequence: CDR1 GTSNPN, CDR2 SVGIG (reference sequence). The CDR3 covers 14 residues. In DNA form, the CDR3 reads TGTGCCTGGAGCGTATCGGGACTCACAGGTCACGCTTTCTTT. Translated, it gives CAWSVSGLTGHAFF.

The chain combines TRBV18 with TRBJ2-2; D might be TRBD1 (5 bases). This CDR3 comprises 15 residues. The germline gives CDR1 KGHSH, CDR2 LQKENI. Trimming left V 1 base short and J 6 bases short, with 12 bases between. This CDR3 reads CASSPRSGPAGELFF. DNA of the CDR3: TGTGCCAGCTCACCACGTTCAGGGCCGGCCGGGGAGCTGTTTTTT. Full variable domain (remainder filled in from reference TRBV18 and TRBJ2-2): NAGVMQNPRHLVRRRGQEARLRCSPMKGHSHVYWYRQLPEEGLKFMVYLQKENIIDESGMPKERFSAEFPKEGPSILRIQQVVRGDSAAYFCASSPRSGPAGELFFGEGSRLTVL.

The chain carries TRBV18 and TRBJ1-2; 7 bases line up with TRBD1. V was pared by 1 base and J by 4 bases, with 12 bases of the junction left unmatched. Germline V gives CDR1 KGHSH, CDR2 LQKENI. CDR3 size: 17 residues. The DNA for the CDR3 is TGTGCCAGCTCACCACTCTCCGGGACAGCTTTTTCCTATGGCTACACCTTC. The encoded protein is CASSPLSGTAFSYGYTF.

The chain has TRBV6-5 and TRBJ2-7, with D perhaps matching TRBD2 (5 bases). This CDR3 is built from 13 residues. Trimming removed 7 bases from V and 3 bases from J, with 13 bases in between. Germline-derived CDR1 and CDR2 are MNHEY and SVGAGI. The CDR3 DNA follows: TGTGCCAGCAAAAAAATCGGGGTCTACGAGCAGTACTTC. Amino acid sequence: CASKKIGVYEQYF.

The chain recombines TRBV28 with TRBJ2-7, with 8 bases fitting TRBD2. V dropped 5 bases and J dropped 3; count of bases not matched to a gene: 3. CDR3 length equals 13 residues. Germline lookup yields CDR1 MDHEN and CDR2 SYDVKM. The chain's CDR3 is CASSTGLVYEQYF. DNA of the CDR3: TGTGCCAGCAGTACGGGACTAGTCTACGAGCAGTACTTC. The variable domain in full, completed from reference TRBV28 and TRBJ2-7, reads DVKVTQSSRYLVKRTGEKVFLECVQDMDHENMFWYRQDPGLGLRLIYFSYDVKMKEKGDIPEGYSVSREKKERFSLILESASTNQTSMYLCASSTGLVYEQYFGPGTRLTVT.

The CDR3 sequence: CASTGGGAGTNTEAFF. The CDR3 nucleotides are TGTGCCAGCACCGGAGGGGGGGCCGGAACGAACACTGAAGCTTTCTTT. The gene calls are TRBV28 and TRBJ1-1, with a weak D call TRBD1 (6 bases). Germline V gene sequence: CDR1 MDHEN, CDR2 SYDVKM. Trimming shortened V by 7 bases and J by 1 base, and 19 bases separated the two germline ends. This CDR3 has 16 amino acids.

For this clone: A junction boundary mismatches the germline segment, possibly from a read error. This rearrangement joins TRBV7-8 to TRBJ2-1; D may be TRBD1 (6 bases). CDR3 length equals 14 residues. Germline loops: CDR1 SGHVS, CDR2 FQNEAQ. CDR3 nucleotide sequence: TGTGTCAGCAGCTTAGGGGGAAAGTACAATGAGCAGTTCTTC. This translates into CVSSLGGKYNEQFF. Drawing the rest from reference TRBV7-8 and TRBJ2-1, the complete variable domain is GAGVSQSPRYKVAKRGQDVALRCDPISGHVSLFWYQQALGQGPEFLTYFQNEAQLDKSGLPSDRFFAERPEGSVSTLKIQRTQQEDSAVYLCVSSLGGKYNEQFFGPGTRLTVL.

The V call is TRBV19, the J call TRBJ1-2, with D hard to call. V gave up 7 bases and J gave up 4 bases, with 19 bases separating them. The CDR3 length is 15 residues. CDR1 LNHDA and CDR2 SQIVND come from the germline V gene (reference sequence). The CDR3 DNA reads TGTGCCAGTAACAACCCCCGGGTGTGGGGCTATGGCTACACCTTC. Protein product: CASNNPRVWGYGYTF. The complete variable domain, with remaining parts taken from reference TRBV19 and TRBJ1-2, reads DGGITQSPKYLFRKEGQNVTLSCEQNLNHDAMYWYRQDPGQGLRLIYYSQIVNDFQKGDIAEGYSVSREKKESFPLTVTSAQKNPTAFYLCASNNPRVWGYGYTFGSGTRLTVV.

This chain uses TRBV4-1 with TRBJ2-1; 13 bases fit TRBD2. Germline V gene data show CDR1 as MGHRA and CDR2 as YSYEKL. V lost 1 base to trimming and J lost 6 bases; unmatched junction nucleotides: 12. This CDR3 region has 19 residues. For the CDR3, the DNA is TGCGCCAGCAGCCAAGGACTAGCGGGAGGTATCAATGGTCCCAATGAGCAGTTCTTC. This gives the protein CASSQGLAGGINGPNEQFF.

This chain uses TRBV19 with TRBJ2-1; 11 bases line up with TRBD2. V shed 1 base, J shed 7 bases, and the junction held 0 bases outside the gene matches. The CDR3 totals 14 residues. The germline V gene has CDR1 LNHDA and CDR2 SQIVND (reference sequence). The CDR3: CASSIGTSGNEQFF. The CDR3 DNA sequence: TGTGCCAGTAGTATAGGGACTAGCGGGAATGAGCAGTTCTTC.

The chain couples TRBV9 to TRBJ2-7; tentative D call: TRBD2 (6 bases). There are 13 residues in the CDR3. Trimming pared 4 bases from V and 2 bases from J, leaving 10 bases between. Germline lookup yields CDR1 SGDLS and CDR2 YYNGEE. CDR3 residues: CASSPRLAYEQYF. The CDR3 DNA sequence: TGTGCCAGCAGCCCCCGACTAGCCTACGAGCAGTACTTC.

The chain couples TRBV10-3 to TRBJ2-7; 10 positions match TRBD1. Germline values: CDR1 ENHRY, CDR2 SYGVKD. This CDR3 spans 17 amino acids. V lost 0 bases to trimming and J lost 2 bases; unmatched junction nucleotides: 7. For the CDR3, the DNA is TGTGCCATCAGTGAGTCCTCTCCGGGACAGGGGACCTACGAGCAGTACTTC. This gives the protein CAISESSPGQGTYEQYF.

In its sample, this clone was seen a few times. The CDR3 reads CAWRISRWAFF. For the CDR3, the DNA is TGTGCCTGGAGAATTAGCAGGTGGGCTTTCTTT. The chain couples TRBV30 to TRBJ1-1; D gene ambiguous. Germline loops: CDR1 GTSNPN, CDR2 SVGIG (reference sequence). The CDR3 runs to 11 residues. Between the trimmed V and J ends, which lost 3 bases and 11 bases, there was a span of 13 bases.

The chain uses TRBV2 and TRBJ1-1, with D maybe TRBD1 (5 bases). Trimming removed 6 bases at V and 4 bases at J, with 12 bases between. The CDR3 is 13 residues long. The germline gives CDR1 SNHLY, CDR2 FYNNEI. The CDR3 loop is CASRPGGATEAFF. The CDR3 DNA reads TGTGCCAGCAGGCCCGGAGGGGCCACTGAAGCTTTCTTT.

This chain connects TRBV5-6 to TRBJ2-1; D perhaps matches TRBD2 (6 bases). Trimming removed 3 bases from V and 0 bases from J, with 13 bases in between. The CDR3 runs 16 residues. Per germline, CDR1 SGHDT and CDR2 YYEEEE. The CDR3 region has the DNA TGTGCCAGCAGCTATTTAGCGGAGAGCTCCTACAATGAGCAGTTCTTC. Protein product: CASSYLAESSYNEQFF.

This chain uses TRBV4-2 with TRBJ1-4; tentative D call: TRBD1 (6 bases). This CDR3 comprises 16 residues. V dropped 2 bases and J dropped 8 bases, with 18 bases sitting between them. The V gene's germline CDR1 is LGHNA and CDR2 YNFKEQ. The CDR3 nucleotides are TGTGCCAGCAGCCAATCTTCCAGGGGAGGTCGGGAAAAACTGTTTTTT. Translated: CASSQSSRGGREKLFF.

This chain uses TRBV11-2 with TRBJ1-1; D remains ambiguous. The germline V gene has CDR1 SGHAT and CDR2 FQNNGV. This CDR3 comprises 13 residues. Trimming pared 4 bases from V and 8 bases from J, leaving 14 bases between. As DNA, the CDR3 is TGTGCCAGCAGCTCATTACTAAACGCGGAAGCTTTCTTT. It translates to CASSSLLNAEAFF.